Each of the 9 T cell receptor beta chains below was sequenced from the same sample in a study of cytomegalovirus exposure and HLA in healthy donors. The PCR ran on 60 Vbeta and 13 Jbeta primers. This table comes from immunoSEQ multiplex PCR, and its TCRdb copy is limited to in-frame clones, with some not included. This table has about 100,000 clones, around a tenth appearing once. The source material was PBMCs. The receptors here all came from a man aged 40-55 years in good health and CMV-seropositive.

The sample holds a few counts of this clone. The rearrangement joins TRBV7-2 to TRBJ2-3; D remains ambiguous. With 7 bases removed from V and 5 bases from J, the gap between germline ends came to 16 bases. There are 14 residues in the CDR3. The germline V gene has CDR1 SGHTA and CDR2 FQGNSA. The CDR3 nucleotides are TGTGCCAGCACGTCTCGGGTCGGTGAAGATACGCAGTATTTT. This encodes CASTSRVGEDTQYF. Looking up the rest from reference TRBV7-2 and TRBJ2-3 gives the full variable domain: GAGVSQSPSNKVTEKGKDVELRCDPISGHTALYWYRQSLGQGLEFLIYFQGNSAPDKSGLPSDRFSAERTGGSVSTLTIQRTQQEDSAVYLCASTSRVGEDTQYFGPGTRLTVL.

The chain is built from TRBV7-2 and TRBJ1-4, with D possibly TRBD1 on 6 matching bases. The CDR3 is 16 residues long. Germline CDR1 is SGHTA and CDR2 is FQGNSA. Trimming pared 0 bases from V and 2 bases from J, leaving 10 bases between. CDR3 protein: CASSLAHRATNEKLFF. The CDR3 bases are TGTGCCAGCAGCTTAGCGCACAGGGCCACTAATGAAAAACTGTTTTTT. Based on the CDR3 plus reference TRBV7-2 and TRBJ1-4, the full variable domain is GAGVSQSPSNKVTEKGKDVELRCDPISGHTALYWYRQSLGQGLEFLIYFQGNSAPDKSGLPSDRFSAERTGGSVSTLTIQRTQQEDSAVYLCASSLAHRATNEKLFFGSGTQLSVL.

This clone was seen a few times. The V gene is TRBV9, the J gene TRBJ1-1; 7 bases are a match to TRBD1. There are 15 residues in the CDR3. Germline values: CDR1 SGDLS, CDR2 YYNGEE. Unmatched junction bases numbered 5, after V lost 3 bases and J lost 0 bases. The CDR3 DNA reads as TGTGCCAGCAGCGCATTACAGGGGATGAACACTGAAGCTTTCTTT. Protein: CASSALQGMNTEAFF.

This clone was observed a few times. This chain joins TRBV4-2 and TRBJ1-1; possibly TRBD1 for D (5 bases). The CDR3 is made up of 15 amino acids. The ends were cut back, 0 bases at V and 6 bases at J, with 14 bases in the middle. Germline assignment: CDR1 LGHNA and CDR2 YNFKEQ. The CDR3 region is CASSQDQGRRPEAFF. CDR3 nucleotides: TGTGCCAGCAGCCAAGATCAGGGCCGACGCCCTGAAGCTTTCTTT.

The J gene is TRBJ2-1, the V gene TRBV7-9, with TRBD2 as a possible D gene (6 bases). The CDR3 consists of 14 residues. V was clipped by 3 bases and J by 9 bases, with 15 bases between them. The V gene's germline CDR1 is SEHNR and CDR2 FQNEAQ (reference sequence). The CDR3 sequence is CASSFDPSSVEQFF. The CDR3 nucleotides read TGTGCCAGCAGCTTCGACCCCTCTAGCGTTGAGCAGTTCTTC.

The J gene is TRBJ2-5, the V gene TRBV21-1; the table's D call, TRBD2, has no DNA check behind it. TRBV21-1 is deemed a pseudogene. This CDR3 is 18 amino acids long. The CDR3 loop is CASSKESSGRALEQTQYF. CDR3 nucleotide sequence: TGTGCCAGCAGCAAAGAAAGTAGCGGGAGGGCCCTCGAGCAGACCCAGTACTTC.

The chain combines TRBV16 with TRBJ1-5, with D hard to call. The germline V gene encodes CDR1 KGHSY and CDR2 FQNENV. The CDR3 has 14 amino acids. Trimming took 1 base from V and 1 from J, leaving 5 bases between them. CDR3 amino acids: CASSQLASNQPQHF. In DNA, the CDR3 is TGTGCCAGCAGCCAATTGGCCAGCAATCAGCCCCAGCATTTT.

The chain couples TRBV7-8 to TRBJ1-4; D gene unclear. The V end was cut by 6 bases, the J end by 1 base, with 15 bases between. CDR1 is SGHVS and CDR2 is FQNEAQ in the germline V gene. This CDR3 contains 16 residues. In nucleotides, the CDR3 is TGTGCCAGCAGTTTAAAGCGGAGGGTAACTAATGAAAAACTGTTTTTT. Protein sequence: CASSLKRRVTNEKLFF. Full variable domain (outside the CDR3, taken from reference TRBV7-8 and TRBJ1-4): GAGVSQSPRYKVAKRGQDVALRCDPISGHVSLFWYQQALGQGPEFLTYFQNEAQLDKSGLPSDRFFAERPEGSVSTLKIQRTQQEDSAVYLCASSLKRRVTNEKLFFGSGTQLSVL.

The V call is TRBV2, the J call TRBJ1-6; 8 bases are a match to TRBD1. CDR3 length: 13 residues. The ends lost 8 bases at V and 7 bases at J; junction bases unmatched: 4. Germline CDR1 reads SNHLY; CDR2 reads FYNNEI. The DNA for the CDR3 is TGTGCCAGCTGGACAGGGCCAAATTCACCCCTCCACTTT. It yields the protein CASWTGPNSPLHF.